Listed here are 9 T cell receptor beta chains from one sample, sequenced in a study of radiation and T cells in renal cell carcinoma. Time point given: baseline pretreatment blood. Treatment of the sample: 15 Gy SBRT to primary tumor, nephrectomy 4 weeks later. Produced via immunoSEQ multiplex PCR; TCRdb's table is partial and in-frame only. The table includes 87,000 or so clones, approximately 86% detected once. Sequences were derived from blood, sampled from a patient whose treatment included radiotherapy and nephrectomy. The receptors were sampled from a man in his forties or fifties with renal cell carcinoma.

A word on this clone: The sample contains more than one DNA sequence encoding this CDR3. V gene TRBV7-8 combines with J gene TRBJ1-5; D remains ambiguous. This CDR3 region has 13 residues. Germline V CDR1 and CDR2: SGHVS, FQNEAQ. Between the trimmed V and J ends, which lost 4 bases and 4 bases, there was a span of 8 bases. This chain's CDR3 is CASSSGPNQPQHF. CDR3 nucleotides: TGTGCCAGCAGCTCCGGGCCGAATCAGCCCCAGCATTTT. The full variable domain, rest sourced from reference TRBV7-8 and TRBJ1-5, is GAGVSQSPRYKVAKRGQDVALRCDPISGHVSLFWYQQALGQGPEFLTYFQNEAQLDKSGLPSDRFFAERPEGSVSTLKIQRTQQEDSAVYLCASSSGPNQPQHFGDGTRLSIL.

The chain links TRBV7-8 to TRBJ2-7; D perhaps matches TRBD2 (5 bases). Between the trimmed V and J ends, which lost 7 bases and 1 base, there was a span of 14 bases. From germline, CDR1 is SGHVS and CDR2 FQNEAQ. The CDR3 is 14 amino acids. The CDR3 nucleotides are TGTGCCAGCACCCGGGGAGTCGGGTCCTACGAGCAGTACTTC. Its translation: CASTRGVGSYEQYF. Drawing the rest from reference TRBV7-8 and TRBJ2-7, the complete variable domain is GAGVSQSPRYKVAKRGQDVALRCDPISGHVSLFWYQQALGQGPEFLTYFQNEAQLDKSGLPSDRFFAERPEGSVSTLKIQRTQQEDSAVYLCASTRGVGSYEQYFGPGTRLTVT.

CDR3 residues: CASSRGAGDGNTIYF. CDR3 bases: TGTGCCAGCAGCCGAGGGGCAGGGGACGGAAACACCATATATTTT. The chain has TRBV7-2 and TRBJ1-3; D may be TRBD1 (6 bases). Germline CDR1 and CDR2: SGHTA and FQGNSA. Deletions cut 5 bases from V and 4 bases from J, with 15 bases between. The CDR3 extends over 15 amino acids.

The chain employs TRBV6-1 and TRBJ2-7; 9 bases fit TRBD1. The V gene's germline CDR1 is MNHNS and CDR2 SASEGT. The CDR3 contains 13 residues. V was pared by 6 bases and J by 5 bases, with 5 bases of the junction left unmatched. CDR3 in amino acids: CASSTQGAHEQYF. The CDR3, as DNA: TGTGCCAGCAGCACACAGGGGGCCCACGAGCAGTACTTC.

This clone was counted a few times. The rearrangement uses TRBV4-1 and TRBJ1-4; D unresolved. This CDR3 spans 15 amino acids. Trimming shortened V by 4 bases and J by 2 bases, and 11 bases separated the two germline ends. Looked up from germline, CDR1 is MGHRA and CDR2 is YSYEKL. The CDR3, as DNA: TGCGCCAGCAGCCTCCTCCTCTCTACTAATGAAAAACTGTTTTTT. Its protein product is CASSLLLSTNEKLFF.

The sample holds one count of this clone. V gene TRBV10-1 combines with J gene TRBJ2-7; 10 nucleotides line up with TRBD2. The CDR3 covers 15 residues. V was pared by 3 bases and J by 7 bases, with 9 bases of the junction left unmatched. Germline CDR1 reads WNHNN; CDR2 reads SYGVQD (reference sequence). The CDR3 DNA follows: TGCGCCAGCAGTGATGGGCTAGCGGGAGTAACAGAGCAGTACTTC. The encoded protein is CASSDGLAGVTEQYF.

This chain uses TRBV18 with TRBJ2-1, with 7 bases fitting TRBD1. This CDR3 region has 16 residues. Germline CDR1 is KGHSH and CDR2 is LQKENI. The trim removed 2 bases at V and 5 bases at J, leaving 9 bases unmatched. CDR3 region: CASSPELQQGNNEQFF. For the CDR3, the DNA is TGTGCCAGCTCACCAGAATTGCAACAGGGGAACAATGAGCAGTTCTTC. Using reference TRBV18 and TRBJ2-1 for the parts outside the CDR3, the full variable domain is NAGVMQNPRHLVRRRGQEARLRCSPMKGHSHVYWYRQLPEEGLKFMVYLQKENIIDESGMPKERFSAEFPKEGPSILRIQQVVRGDSAAYFCASSPELQQGNNEQFFGPGTRLTVL.

The J gene is TRBJ1-1, the V gene TRBV7-3; D is uncertain. Trimming took off 5 bases at V and 4 bases at J, with 17 bases between the two ends. This CDR3 is 15 amino acids long. Germline V gives CDR1 SGHTA, CDR2 FQGTGA. CDR3 in DNA: TGTGCCAGCAGCCCGGGCAGTTCCCCTAGCACTGAAGCTTTCTTT. Its protein is CASSPGSSPSTEAFF.

The chain carries TRBV4-1 and TRBJ1-4; D is ambiguous. The CDR3 runs 17 residues. CDR1 and CDR2 from the germline V gene are MGHRA and YSYEKL. With 4 bases removed from V and 0 bases from J, the gap between germline ends came to 15 bases. The CDR3 sequence: CASSRRALPATNEKLFF. In DNA, the CDR3 is TGCGCCAGCAGCCGGCGGGCACTGCCTGCAACTAATGAAAAACTGTTTTTT.